This T cell receptor (beta chain) was sequenced for a study of blood T cells in healthy people across ages. At least ten counts were recorded for this clonotype. Its matching antigen is unknown. This CDR3 is built from 14 residues. The ends were cut back, 3 bases at V and 2 bases at J, with 12 bases in the middle. Germline V gene lookup returns CDR1 SGHKS and CDR2 YYEKEE (reference sequence). Overall study findings and caveats: Long-lived donors had more naive CD4+ cells and higher diversity than aged donors.

A second PCR, run for about 7 to 12 cycles, used a sample-barcoded 5' primer plus a J-beta primer mix. In TCRdb, the 5' RACE reads were re-called with MiXCR into one record per CDR3 protein. The table lists 350,000 to 450,000 distinct CDR3 sequences, about 55% of them singletons. This receptor was identified in a man aged 55 to 69 in good health. The rearrangement links TRBV5-5 to TRBJ2-7; D unresolved. The sequencing input was blood. CDR3 DNA: TGTGCCAGCAGCTCTCATACGAACACCTACGAGCAGTACTTC. Translating it yields CASSSHTNTYEQYF.